A selection of T cell receptor beta chains follows, all from one sample in a study of regulatory T cells in long-lasting Graves disease. TCRdb re-analysed the multiplex PCR reads in MiXCR, keeping a single row per CDR3 protein. The sample contains about 470,000 distinct CDR3 sequences, under 20% of which appear only once. These data also featured in a second study, about T cells in Graves' hyperthyroidism and ophthalmopathy.

The input for sequencing was peripheral blood mononuclear cells (PBMCs), taken at new diagnosis, from a patient treated with antithyroid drugs. These receptors all stem from a man in his forties with Graves disease. The CDR3 runs from the conserved cysteine through the conserved F or W. Each record gives: V gene, CDR3 protein.

V gene: TRBV3-1
CDR3 protein: CASSPLAGDQETQYF

V gene: TRBV7-7
CDR3 protein: CASSRDRGGEQYF

V gene: TRBV12-3/TRBV12-4
CDR3 protein: CASSLGSNTEAFF

V gene: TRBV27
CDR3 protein: CASSLGLAGAPDTQYF

V gene: TRBV20-1
CDR3 protein: CSARGQISTDTQYF

V gene: TRBV6-2/TRBV6-3
CDR3 protein: CASSYSDPAIIGQFF

V gene: TRBV29-1
CDR3 protein: CSVVGTGLGQQYF

V gene: TRBV12-3/TRBV12-4
CDR3 protein: CASSLRPQGSYEQYF

V gene: TRBV12-3/TRBV12-4
CDR3 protein: CASSLGISSGSRADTQYF

V gene: TRBV28
CDR3 protein: CASSESGTVAQPQHF

V gene: TRBV14
CDR3 protein: CASSLPGLAGIRSAQYF

V gene: TRBV20-1
CDR3 protein: CSAPGPRGYNEQFF

V gene: TRBV20-1
CDR3 protein: CSASPSDEAFF

V gene: TRBV5-1
CDR3 protein: CASSWDTLSSYEQYF

V gene: TRBV20-1
CDR3 protein: CSARVSGMAYEQYF

V gene: TRBV29-1
CDR3 protein: CSVKTTGAAYGYTF

V gene: TRBV5-4
CDR3 protein: CASSRSGVGDPNEQYF

V gene: TRBV20-1
CDR3 protein: CSALKSYNEQFF

V gene: TRBV12-5
CDR3 protein: CASGSANIQYF

V gene: TRBV6-1
CDR3 protein: CASSEAGGETQYF

V gene: TRBV28
CDR3 protein: CASSLSWTSAYNEQFF

V gene: TRBV18
CDR3 protein: CASSAISGSESYEQYF

V gene: TRBV12-3/TRBV12-4
CDR3 protein: CASTSSRDRGYSYGYTF

V gene: TRBV12-3/TRBV12-4
CDR3 protein: CASSPSGGNSNQPQHF

V gene: TRBV9
CDR3 protein: CASSASRTRGTNEKLFF

V gene: TRBV12-3/TRBV12-4
CDR3 protein: CASSSTREVSPLHF

V gene: TRBV9
CDR3 protein: CASSVLEGGAPYNEQFF

V gene: TRBV12-3/TRBV12-4
CDR3 protein: CASSLGAQFF

V gene: TRBV24-1
CDR3 protein: CATSAGGHQPQHF

V gene: TRBV9
CDR3 protein: CASSVAQGTRNEKLFF

V gene: TRBV20-1
CDR3 protein: CSAGRGGFQETQYF

V gene: TRBV20-1
CDR3 protein: CSARDTGARYF

V gene: TRBV20-1
CDR3 protein: CSARDRFYEQYF

V gene: TRBV9
CDR3 protein: CASSVETYNEQFF

V gene: TRBV12-3/TRBV12-4
CDR3 protein: CASSPALGTGQETQYF

V gene: TRBV13
CDR3 protein: CASSKRRGGRQETQYF

V gene: TRBV4-1
CDR3 protein: CASSQDPGQGTGYQETQYF

V gene: TRBV20-1
CDR3 protein: CSAYGQGNTYEQYF

V gene: TRBV28
CDR3 protein: CASSSLGRGRIYNEQFF

V gene: TRBV28
CDR3 protein: CASSSLDSTYEQYF

V gene: TRBV7-9
CDR3 protein: CASTLDRNYEQYF

V gene: TRBV6-2/TRBV6-3
CDR3 protein: CASRNTGLGYGYTF

V gene: TRBV2
CDR3 protein: CASVGQGNQPQHF

V gene: TRBV6-2/TRBV6-3
CDR3 protein: CASKASGDYNEQFF

V gene: TRBV7-9
CDR3 protein: CASSPRLAGVSYNEQFF

V gene: TRBV29-1
CDR3 protein: CSVYREYAFF

V gene: TRBV20-1
CDR3 protein: CSARTAQGRGGELFF

V gene: TRBV7-2
CDR3 protein: CASSPGGGALSEQFF

V gene: TRBV5-6
CDR3 protein: CASSFNRDTPRELFF

V gene: TRBV6-1
CDR3 protein: CASSRGPKANYGYTF

V gene: TRBV7-3
CDR3 protein: CASSPDLAGGRHTQYF

V gene: TRBV12-3/TRBV12-4
CDR3 protein: CASASGRGNEQFF

V gene: TRBV7-9
CDR3 protein: CASSPNAVRLVDEQFF

V gene: TRBV11-2
CDR3 protein: CASSLWALLPGLAPNTGELFF

V gene: TRBV24-1
CDR3 protein: CATSDNGLAGYEQYF

V gene: TRBV6-2/TRBV6-3
CDR3 protein: CASSLGFFSYNEQFF

V gene: TRBV5-6
CDR3 protein: CASSLTGGIDSYEQYF

V gene: TRBV27
CDR3 protein: CASSLVLGAEQFF

V gene: TRBV4-1
CDR3 protein: CVSSQDRSGIGQETQYF

V gene: TRBV6-2/TRBV6-3
CDR3 protein: CAIGGISGANVLTF